This record looks at one TCR beta chain sequence and its context. Its target is unknown. Survey-level immunoSEQ v3.0 assays were run. Measured with immunoSEQ multiplex PCR; TCRdb has only the in-frame clones, and not every one. Here the sample spans about 27,000 clones, more than 75% being singletons. This sample was included in a study of long-term antiretroviral therapy in people with HIV. General study results and limits: Narrower CDR3 length ranges marked HIV repertoires relative to controls. Clones with expansion before ART led the repertoire at all time points.

With 0 bases removed from V and 4 bases from J, the gap between germline ends came to 10 bases. Germline lookup yields CDR1 LNHDA and CDR2 SQIVND (reference sequence). This CDR3 is 15 amino acids long. Every specimen provided about 0.9-11 million cryopreserved PBMC before DNA extraction took place. The source was unsorted PBMCs, collected 0.5 years after starting antiretroviral therapy. The V call is TRBV19, the J call TRBJ1-5; a weak D match, TRBD1 (6 bases). This clonotype was sampled from a woman aged 40-49 years with HIV. DNA of the CDR3: TGTGCCAGTAGTATAGAGCAGGGGTTGAATCAGCCCCAGCATTTT. This encodes CASSIEQGLNQPQHF.